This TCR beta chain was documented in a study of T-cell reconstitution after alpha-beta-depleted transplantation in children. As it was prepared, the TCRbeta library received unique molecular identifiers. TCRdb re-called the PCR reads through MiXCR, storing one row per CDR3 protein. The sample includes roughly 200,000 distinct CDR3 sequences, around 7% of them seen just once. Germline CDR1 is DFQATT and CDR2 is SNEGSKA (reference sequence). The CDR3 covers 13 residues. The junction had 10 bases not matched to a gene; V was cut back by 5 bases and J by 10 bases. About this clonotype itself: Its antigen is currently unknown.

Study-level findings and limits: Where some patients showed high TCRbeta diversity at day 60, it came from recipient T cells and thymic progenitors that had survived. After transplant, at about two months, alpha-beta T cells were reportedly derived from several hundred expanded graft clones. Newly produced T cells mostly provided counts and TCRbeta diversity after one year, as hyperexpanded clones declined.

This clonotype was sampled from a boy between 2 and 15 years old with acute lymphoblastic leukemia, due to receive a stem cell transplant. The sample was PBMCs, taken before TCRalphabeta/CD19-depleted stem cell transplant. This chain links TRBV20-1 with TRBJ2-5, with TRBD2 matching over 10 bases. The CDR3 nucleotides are TGCAGTGCTGTCCTAGCGGGAGCTAGCATCCAGTACTTC. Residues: CSAVLAGASIQYF.